The 10 T cell receptor beta chains listed next were all sequenced from one sample in a study of blood T cell repertoires in COVID-19. Libraries were prepared by immunoSEQ multiplex PCR; TCRdb keeps only in-frame clonotypes and omits some of them. The sample shows over 150,000 clones, around 82% of them seen only once. The source material was peripheral blood. Receptor source: a woman older than 75 with acute or convalescent COVID-19.

J is TRBJ2-3 and V is TRBV28; D gene ambiguous. The CDR3 is made up of 14 amino acids. In germline, CDR1 is MDHEN, CDR2 SYDVKM. Between the trimmed V and J ends, which lost 6 bases and 1 base, there was a span of 11 bases. As DNA, the CDR3 is TGTGCCAGCAGGCTGGAGCCGGGCACAGATACGCAGTATTTT. Translating gives CASRLEPGTDTQYF.

The chain employs TRBV19 and TRBJ2-2; D might be TRBD1 (6 bases). The germline CDR1 and CDR2 sequences are LNHDA and SQIVND (reference sequence). V was shortened by 4 bases and J by 3 bases, with 9 bases between the two germline ends. This CDR3 comprises 14 residues. The CDR3 here is CASSKNRDTGELFF. CDR3 DNA sequence: TGTGCCAGTAGTAAAAACAGGGACACCGGGGAGCTGTTTTTT.

This chain connects TRBV5-6 to TRBJ1-5, with 9 bases that match TRBD1. The CDR3 consists of 14 residues. The J segment lost 3 bases and the V segment lost 5 bases, leaving 3 bases of the junction unmatched. From germline, CDR1 is SGHDT and CDR2 YYEEEE. Written as DNA, the CDR3 is TGTGCCAGCAGTAGGACAGGGGTCAATCAGCCCCAGCATTTT. The encoded protein is CASSRTGVNQPQHF.

CDR3 residues: CASSSLDNEQYF. CDR3 sequence (DNA): TGTGCCAGCAGCAGTCTAGATAACGAGCAGTACTTC. The chain employs TRBV11-2 and TRBJ2-7; no firm D call. CDR1 and CDR2 from the germline V gene are SGHAT and FQNNGV. The CDR3 runs to 12 residues. V was clipped by 5 bases and J by 5 bases, with 10 bases between them.

The rearrangement joins TRBV18 to TRBJ1-2; tentatively, D is TRBD1 (5 bases). The CDR3 spans 18 residues. Deletions cut 2 bases from V and 0 bases from J, with 19 bases between. In germline, CDR1 is KGHSH, CDR2 LQKENI. The CDR3 protein is CASSPDRAGTGSNYGYTF. The DNA for the CDR3 is TGTGCCAGCTCACCAGATCGGGCAGGGACTGGATCTAACTATGGCTACACCTTC.

J is TRBJ1-2 and V is TRBV19; D not resolved. V lost 2 bases to trimming and J lost 4 bases, with 8 bases between them. Germline loops: CDR1 LNHDA, CDR2 SQIVND (reference sequence). This CDR3 is built from 13 residues. CDR3 nucleotide sequence: TGTGCCAGTAGTATATTAAACAGCTATGGCTACACCTTC. Its translation: CASSILNSYGYTF. The variable domain in full, completed from reference TRBV19 and TRBJ1-2, reads DGGITQSPKYLFRKEGQNVTLSCEQNLNHDAMYWYRQDPGQGLRLIYYSQIVNDFQKGDIAEGYSVSREKKESFPLTVTSAQKNPTAFYLCASSILNSYGYTFGSGTRLTVV.

The chain recombines TRBV28 with TRBJ2-1, with a weak D call TRBD1 (6 bases). The V gene lost 4 bases and the J gene lost 7 bases, with 8 bases spanning the gap. Germline V CDR1 and CDR2: MDHEN, SYDVKM. The CDR3 has 12 residues. The CDR3 DNA reads as TGTGCCAGCAGTTCCAGGGGAAATGAGCAGTTCTTC. The encoded protein is CASSSRGNEQFF.

The chain carries TRBV7-3 and TRBJ2-1, with a possible D match to TRBD1 (5 bases). This CDR3 contains 14 residues. Per the germline V gene, CDR1 is SGHTA and CDR2 is FQGTGA. Trimming cost V 1 base and J 8 bases, with 12 bases left between them. For the CDR3, the DNA is TGTGCCAGCAGCTTAATGGCAGGGTCCGATGAGCAGTTCTTC. It encodes CASSLMAGSDEQFF.

This chain joins TRBV18 and TRBJ2-6, with a tentative D call TRBD1 (6 bases). CDR1 is KGHSH and CDR2 is LQKENI in the germline V gene. The CDR3 is made up of 16 amino acids. V dropped 4 bases and J dropped 4 bases, with 14 bases sitting between them. This chain's CDR3 is CASSQSQGLGANVLTF. The CDR3 DNA reads as TGTGCCAGCTCACAATCACAGGGCTTGGGGGCCAACGTCCTGACTTTC.

The chain has TRBV19 and TRBJ1-1; a possible D gene is TRBD1 (5 bases). The CDR3 has 15 residues. V was shortened by 10 bases and J by 5 bases, with 23 bases between the two germline ends. CDR1 LNHDA and CDR2 SQIVND come from the germline V gene (reference sequence). The CDR3 here is CATTGVFGMETEAFF. CDR3 bases: TGTGCCACGACGGGGGTATTTGGGATGGAGACTGAAGCTTTCTTT.